The clone carrying this TCR beta chain was counted between two and nine times. The antigen is undetermined. TCRdb recomputed calls from the 5' RACE reads with MiXCR, one row per CDR3 protein. Among 450,000 to 600,000 distinct CDR3 sequences, 20% to 25% were seen once, and the ten largest hold roughly 0.5%. Between the trimmed V and J ends, which lost 4 bases and 5 bases, there was a span of 14 bases. Germline assignment: CDR1 WNHNN and CDR2 SYGVQD (reference sequence). The CDR3 has 14 amino acids. This sample stems from a study of identical twins. Broader study findings: In cord blood, abundant beta clonotypes had fewer insertions; memory showed no trend. The study reached conclusions through statistical analysis that was cross-sectional, not following the same donors. Weaker excess twin sharing was observed in beta out-of-frame sequences. Because invariant MAIT and iNKT cells could be present, zero-insertion analyses could be partly confounded.

The sample was also reused in another study, on yellow fever vaccine responses in identical twins.

Sequencing was performed on CD4+ T cells sorted from blood. The V and J genes are TRBV10-1 and TRBJ1-1, with TRBD1 as a possible D gene (5 bases). The clonotype originates from a woman between 18 and 29 years old in good health. DNA for the CDR3: TGCGCCAGCAGTGGTCAGGGCGACGGGACTGAAGCTTTCTTT. The encoded protein is CASSGQGDGTEAFF.